This is a list of T cell receptor beta chains from one sample in a study of blood T cells in healthy people across ages. TCRdb fed the 5' RACE reads into MiXCR, producing one record per CDR3 protein. The table records around 1,000,000 distinct CDR3 sequences, 20% to 25% of them present only once. A further study also used this sample, focusing on T cells of mothers and their children.

What was sequenced was blood. The receptors were gathered from a girl aged 2-10 years in good health. The CDR3 runs from the conserved cysteine through the conserved F or W. The D gene is left open where the match is weak. Clone size is stated in some rows and not others, as once, few, many or a class when expanded.

J gene	V gene	D gene	clone size	CDR3 DNA	CDR3 protein
TRBJ1-1	TRBV27	TRBD1	.	TGTGCCAGCACCACGGAGGGGGCGAACACTGAAGCTTTCTTT	CASTTEGANTEAFF
TRBJ2-1	TRBV29-1	.	.	TGCAGCGTTGAAGTCGGGGGGCAGTTCTTC	CSVEVGGQFF
TRBJ2-7	TRBV29-1	TRBD2	.	TGCAGCGTAGCGGGAGGAGAGAACGAGCAGTACTTC	CSVAGGENEQYF
TRBJ1-2	TRBV5-1	.	.	TGCGCCAGCAGCTTTACTGGGACGGAATATGGCTACACCTTC	CASSFTGTEYGYTF
TRBJ2-7	TRBV6-5	TRBD1	.	TGTGCCAGCAGTTACACCTTTAAAGGACAGGTCTCCGAGCAGTACTTC	CASSYTFKGQVSEQYF
TRBJ2-1	TRBV19	TRBD2	.	TGTGCCAGTAGCCCGGGGGGACTAGCGGGGGTGTTTTTCTTC	CASSPGGLAGVFFF
TRBJ2-5	TRBV29-1	.	.	TGCAGCGGGGAGAGGGGGATAGAGGAGACCCAGTACTTC	CSGERGIEETQYF
TRBJ1-4	TRBV4-1	.	few	TGCGCCAGCAGCCAGGGTTTTAGGCGCAATGAAAAACTGTTTTTT	CASSQGFRRNEKLFF
TRBJ1-6	TRBV12-3/TRBV12-4	.	few	TGTGCCAGCAGTTTCCGGGGTCGTAATTCACCCCTCCACTTT	CASSFRGRNSPLHF
TRBJ2-3	TRBV6-6	.	few	TGTGCCAGCTTACTGGGGCCCTGGTCGGAAGATACGCAGTATTTT	CASLLGPWSEDTQYF
TRBJ1-5	TRBV9	TRBD1	.	TGTGCCAGCAGCGTAGGGGTCGGGACAGTTAATCAGCCCCAGCATTTT	CASSVGVGTVNQPQHF
TRBJ1-2	TRBV7-9	TRBD1	.	TGTGCCAGCAGCTTATGGGACAGCCCGGTGGCATTGGGTGGCTACACCTTC	CASSLWDSPVALGGYTF
TRBJ2-7	TRBV20-1	.	once	TGCAGTGCTAGAGTCCGGGAGTCGACCTACGAGCAGTACTTC	CSARVRESTYEQYF
TRBJ1-6	TRBV11-3	.	few	TGTGCCAGCAGCTTCGGACGAGCCGACAATTTAGGCTCACCCCTCCACTTT	CASSFGRADNLGSPLHF
TRBJ2-2	TRBV20-1	TRBD1	many	TGCAGTGCTAGAGATTTAGGACAGGGTTTGACCGGGGAGCTGTTTTTT	CSARDLGQGLTGELFF
TRBJ2-3	TRBV29-1	.	few	TGCAGCCCCCCTCGCACTCTCTCCGCTCCAGATACGCAGTATTTT	CSPPRTLSAPDTQYF
TRBJ1-4	TRBV5-1	.	.	TGCGCCAGCAGCTTAAAACAGGGTTGGGATGAAAAACTGTTTTTT	CASSLKQGWDEKLFF
TRBJ1-1	TRBV20-1	.	.	TGCAGTGCTAGAGAGAAGGCTGAAGCTTTCTTT	CSAREKAEAFF